The 20 T cell receptor beta chains below all came from one sample that was sequenced in a study of blood T cells in healthy people across ages. A second PCR of 7 to 11 cycles used a sample-barcoded 5' primer and a J-beta primer mix. TCRdb re-derived calls from the 5' RACE reads in MiXCR, one entry per CDR3 protein. The sample comprises about 1.5 million distinct CDR3 sequences, roughly 43% of which are singletons, and less than 5% rests with the top ten. The specimen was blood. These receptors came from a woman under 30 in good health.

The chain recombines TRBV12-3 or TRBV12-4 with TRBJ1-1, with no clear D. Trimming took 6 bases from V and 5 from J, leaving 19 bases between them. CDR3 size: 15 residues. CDR3 in DNA: TGTGCCAGCAGAGGCCAGGAATGGAGGAGAACTGAAGCTTTCTTT. This translates into CASRGQEWRRTEAFF.

This clonotype has a handful of counts. CDR3 in amino acids: CASSYGAIGTEAFF. The CDR3 region has the DNA TGTGCCAGCAGTTACGGGGCTATTGGCACTGAAGCTTTCTTT. This rearrangement joins TRBV6-5 to TRBJ1-1, with D tentatively TRBD1 (5 bases). Germline CDR1 MNHEY, CDR2 SVGAGI. V lost 2 bases to trimming and J lost 4 bases, with 11 bases between them. The CDR3 runs to 14 residues.

Comments on this clonotype: Germline is not matched at one junction end, which may reflect a read error. The V call is TRBV11-2, the J call TRBJ1-2; the D gene is possibly TRBD1 (5 bases). This CDR3 has 21 residues. Germline CDR1 reads SGHAT; CDR2 reads FQNNGV. The CDR3 bases are TGTGCCGGCAGCTGGGGTGGGGGGAAACTATGGCTACACCCCCGGAACAATGGCTACACCTTC. This gives the protein CAGSWGGGKLWLHPRNNGYTF. Drawing the rest from reference TRBV11-2 and TRBJ1-2, the complete variable domain is EAGVAQSPRYKIIEKRQSVAFWCNPISGHATLYWYQQILGQGPKLLIQFQNNGVVDDSQLPKDRFSAERLKGVDSTLKIQPAKLEDSAVYLCAGSWGGGKLWLHPRNNGYTFGSGTRLTVV.

The chain couples TRBV29-1 to TRBJ2-5, with 9 bases aligning to TRBD1. Germline V gives CDR1 SQVTM, CDR2 ANQGSEA. J was trimmed by 4 bases and V by 7 bases; bases with no gene match: 7. The CDR3 has 13 residues. The CDR3 coding sequence is TGCAGCGCTAGGACAGGGGCGTCAGAGACCCAGTACTTC. As protein: CSARTGASETQYF.

The gene calls are TRBV11-1 and TRBJ2-1; 10 positions agree with TRBD2. This CDR3 region has 18 residues. Germline lookup yields CDR1 SGHAT and CDR2 FQDESV (reference sequence). Trimming at V came to 0 bases and at J to 2 bases, leaving 7 bases not matched to a gene. CDR3 bases: TGTGCCAGCAGCTTAGCTAGCTTGGGACTAGCGCCCTACAATGAGCAGTTCTTC. It yields the protein CASSLASLGLAPYNEQFF.

This clonotype was detected a few times. This sequence joins TRBV12-3 or TRBV12-4 and TRBJ2-7; no clear D gene. V gave up 5 bases and J gave up 2 bases, with 19 bases separating them. The CDR3 has 16 residues. The CDR3 spells CASSPSVGRFTYEQYF. In DNA form, the CDR3 reads TGTGCCAGCAGTCCCTCCGTGGGCCGTTTTACCTACGAGCAGTACTTC.

The chain has TRBV5-1 and TRBJ2-5, with 7 bases fitting TRBD1. Germline assignment: CDR1 SGHRS and CDR2 YFSETQ. Germline trimming cut 4 bases from V and 9 bases from J; bases unmatched to any gene: 9. The CDR3 consists of 13 residues. CDR3 in amino acids: CASSVDRAPPQYF. The DNA for the CDR3 is TGCGCCAGCAGCGTTGACAGGGCGCCGCCCCAGTACTTC.

The rearrangement joins TRBV10-3 to TRBJ1-5; the D gene is possibly TRBD1 (5 bases). The CDR3 has 16 amino acids. Trimming left V 6 bases short and J 0 bases short, with 15 bases between. Germline CDR1 and CDR2: ENHRY and SYGVKD. CDR3 DNA sequence: TGTGCCATCAGGCTACCTCAAGGGGATAGCAATCAGCCCCAGCATTTT. Translation: CAIRLPQGDSNQPQHF.

The sample holds a few counts of this clonotype. The V and J genes are TRBV4-3 and TRBJ2-1, with D possibly TRBD2 on 6 matching bases. CDR3 length equals 13 residues. Trimming took off 1 base at V and 8 bases at J, with 9 bases between the two ends. Germline loops: CDR1 LGHNA, CDR2 YSLEER. DNA of the CDR3: TGCGCCAGCAGCCAAGCCGGCGGGGATGAGCAGTTCTTC. Protein: CASSQAGGDEQFF.

The rearrangement uses TRBV20-1 and TRBJ1-5; TRBD1 is a possible D gene (5 bases). The germline V and J ends were trimmed by 3 bases and 9 bases, with 15 bases remaining between them. The CDR3 consists of 13 residues. From germline, CDR1 is DFQATT and CDR2 SNEGSKA (reference sequence). The CDR3 here is CSASRDPSRPQHF. The CDR3 nucleotides read TGCAGTGCTAGCCGGGACCCGAGTAGGCCCCAGCATTTT.

This clonotype was observed a few times. This chain connects TRBV5-1 to TRBJ1-1; 7 bases match TRBD1. Losses at the gene ends were 4 bases for V and 11 bases for J; bases not matched to a gene: 8. From germline, CDR1 is SGHRS and CDR2 YFSETQ. This CDR3 region has 12 residues. The CDR3 DNA follows: TGCGCCAGCAGCCTAGGACAGGAGATGGCTTTCTTT. Translation: CASSLGQEMAFF. The full variable domain, rest sourced from reference TRBV5-1 and TRBJ1-1, is KAGVTQTPRYLIKTRGQQVTLSCSPISGHRSVSWYQQTPGQGLQFLFEYFSETQRNKGNFPGRFSGRQFSNSRSEMNVSTLELGDSALYLCASSLGQEMAFFGQGTRLTVV.

This clonotype appeared a few times. J is TRBJ1-5 and V is TRBV2, with TRBD1 identical over 9 bases. V lost 4 bases to trimming and J lost 5 bases; unmatched junction nucleotides: 3. The CDR3 loop spans 14 amino acids. Germline CDR1 reads SNHLY; CDR2 reads FYNNEI. In DNA form, the CDR3 reads TGTGCCAGCAGTGGGGGACAGGGTTATCAGCCCCAGCATTTT. Translating it yields CASSGGQGYQPQHF.

This clonotype was seen repeatedly, ten times or more. The chain is built from TRBV7-2 and TRBJ2-7, with unresolved D. V was shortened by 4 bases and J by 1 base, with 8 bases between the two germline ends. The germline CDR1 and CDR2 sequences are SGHTA and FQGNSA. The CDR3 is 13 residues long. The CDR3 DNA sequence: TGTGCCAGCAGCTGGTCTGGGTCCTACGAGCAGTACTTC. The encoded protein is CASSWSGSYEQYF.

The chain uses TRBV5-1 and TRBJ2-1; 8 bases fit TRBD2. The CDR3 covers 13 residues. Per germline, CDR1 SGHRS and CDR2 YFSETQ. Trimming took 5 bases from V and 6 from J; bases not matched to a gene: 4. The CDR3 DNA reads as TGCGCCAGCAGGCGGGGGGTCGGCAATGAGCAGTTCTTC. It specifies CASRRGVGNEQFF.

The chain combines TRBV7-8 with TRBJ1-5; perhaps TRBD1 as D (5 bases). This CDR3 is 15 amino acids long. Trimming took 5 bases from V and 4 from J, leaving 15 bases between them. Germline V lookup: CDR1 SGHVS, CDR2 FQNEAQ. CDR3 sequence reads: CASSGGEGTNQPQHF. For the CDR3, the DNA is TGTGCCAGCAGCGGGGGGGAAGGGACTAATCAGCCCCAGCATTTT. Full variable domain (rest looked up from reference TRBV7-8 and TRBJ1-5): GAGVSQSPRYKVAKRGQDVALRCDPISGHVSLFWYQQALGQGPEFLTYFQNEAQLDKSGLPSDRFFAERPEGSVSTLKIQRTQQEDSAVYLCASSGGEGTNQPQHFGDGTRLSIL.

A few counts support this clonotype. The chain carries TRBV6-5 and TRBJ2-1; 7 bases match TRBD2. TRBJ2-7 explains the end of the DNA better; the J call may be wrong. The CDR3 consists of 15 residues. Per germline, CDR1 MNHEY and CDR2 SVGAGI. CDR3 residues: CASGLVPWSYNEQYF. The CDR3 nucleotides read TGTGCCAGCGGACTAGTACCGTGGTCCTACAATGAGCAGTACTTC.

The J gene is TRBJ2-1, the V gene TRBV11-2; tentatively, D is TRBD2 (6 bases). The V end was cut by 4 bases, the J end by 5 bases, with 12 bases between. CDR3 size: 14 residues. CDR1 is SGHAT and CDR2 is FQNNGV in the germline V gene. The CDR3 nucleotides are TGTGCCAGCAGCTCCTTGGGGGGTAACAATGAGCAGTTCTTC. It codes for CASSSLGGNNEQFF. The full variable domain, with the rest looked up from reference TRBV11-2 and TRBJ2-1, is EAGVAQSPRYKIIEKRQSVAFWCNPISGHATLYWYQQILGQGPKLLIQFQNNGVVDDSQLPKDRFSAERLKGVDSTLKIQPAKLEDSAVYLCASSSLGGNNEQFFGPGTRLTVL.

This clonotype was observed many times. The chain links TRBV7-9 to TRBJ2-1; weak D call: TRBD2 (5 bases). The germline V gene encodes CDR1 SEHNR and CDR2 FQNEAQ (reference sequence). The CDR3 is 14 amino acids. V lost 3 bases and J 7 bases, leaving 13 bases between the germline ends. CDR3 sequence reads: CASSFSGSGNEQFF. In DNA, the CDR3 is TGTGCCAGCAGCTTTAGTGGGAGTGGGAATGAGCAGTTCTTC.

The chain combines TRBV7-6 with TRBJ2-1; D is uncertain. The CDR3 consists of 15 residues. Germline V gene lookup returns CDR1 SGHVS and CDR2 FNYEAQ. Trimming stripped 4 bases from V and 0 bases from J, with 10 bases between. CDR3: CASSSSLTSYNEQFF. The CDR3 coding sequence is TGTGCCAGCAGCTCGAGCCTTACCTCCTACAATGAGCAGTTCTTC.

The chain employs TRBV7-2 and TRBJ2-3; D is ambiguous. CDR3 length equals 16 residues. Germline CDR1 reads SGHTA; CDR2 reads FQGNSA. Trimming left V 5 bases short and J 0 bases short, with 15 bases between. DNA for the CDR3: TGTGCCAGCAGCCCAAGGCACGTCACTAGCACAGATACGCAGTATTTT. Encoded protein: CASSPRHVTSTDTQYF.